This TCR beta chain emerged from a study of T cells expressing NK-cell markers. At the level of the study: Obtained from sorted CD3+CD56+NKG2C+, CD3+CD56+NKG2C- and CD3+CD56-NKG2C+ T cells were the TCR beta repertoires. Seven sequenced donors out of eight were HCMV-seropositive, one seronegative. Whole-study results and caveats: The CD3+CD56-NKG2C+ fraction of a handful of donors was likewise dominated by these clonotypes.

It was by 5'RACE template switching with UMIs that TCR beta cDNA was made. TCRdb re-called the 5' RACE reads; one entry per CDR3 protein, DNA not given. The sample spans 140,000 or so distinct CDR3 sequences; the ten largest clones claim 10% to 15%. Remarks on this clonotype: Its cognate antigen is unknown.

The germline gives CDR1 SGHTA, CDR2 FQGNSA. This CDR3 comprises 17 residues. What was sequenced was blood T cells: a sorted CD56 or NKG2C T cell subset, CD4+ or CD8+ T cells, or bulk PBMC T cells (not recorded which). The clonotype originates from a man between 18 and 35 years old in good health. The V and J genes are TRBV7-2 and TRBJ2-7; TCRdb calls TRBD2, which cannot be checked without DNA. CDR3 in amino acids: CASTLNLVSGREREQYF. Based on the CDR3 plus reference TRBV7-2 and TRBJ2-7, the full variable domain is GAGVSQSPSNKVTEKGKDVELRCDPISGHTALYWYRQSLGQGLEFLIYFQGNSAPDKSGLPSDRFSAERTGGSVSTLTIQRTQQEDSAVYLCASTLNLVSGREREQYFGPGTRLTVT.